This entry lists 32 T cell receptor beta chains sequenced from one sample in a study of blood T cells in healthy people across ages. Through a sample-barcoded 5' primer and a J-beta primer mix, a second PCR was run for roughly 6 to 11 cycles. Using its own MiXCR run on the 5' RACE reads, TCRdb lists one record per CDR3 protein. Altogether some 890,000 distinct CDR3 sequences are present, about 28% being singletons, with the ten largest covering roughly a tenth. The same data also contributed to another study, on T cells of mothers and their children.

What was sequenced was blood. These receptors all come from a woman aged 40 to 50 in good health.

About this clonotype itself: A clone one base away is much larger, so this may be a read error. This rearrangement joins TRBV7-2 to TRBJ1-5; D possibly corresponds to TRBD1 (5 bases). The CDR3 totals 16 residues. Germline lookup yields CDR1 SGHTA and CDR2 FQGNSA. The CDR3 spells CASSLASVRGNQPRHF. DNA for the CDR3: TGTGCCAGCAGCTTAGCGTCCGTAAGGGGCAATCAGCCCCGGCATTTT.

This clonotype was detected many times. The chain links TRBV7-9 to TRBJ2-7, with TRBD1 identical over 10 bases. CDR3 length equals 16 residues. V was clipped by 4 bases and J by 1 base; unmatched bases: 7. The V gene's germline CDR1 is SEHNR and CDR2 FQNEAQ (reference sequence). The CDR3 bases are TGTGCCAGCAGCTATAGGACAGGGGGAACGTCCTACGAGCAGTACTTC. Protein product: CASSYRTGGTSYEQYF.

This chain joins TRBV20-1 and TRBJ2-3; D ambiguous. V was pared by 1 base and J by 2 bases, with 4 bases between. The germline V gene encodes CDR1 DFQATT and CDR2 SNEGSKA (reference sequence). CDR3 length: 12 amino acids. The CDR3 sequence: CSARASTDTQYF. In DNA form, the CDR3 reads TGCAGTGCTAGAGCATCCACAGATACGCAGTATTTT.

In this sample, this clonotype turned up a few times. This chain uses TRBV5-5 with TRBJ1-5; weak D call: TRBD1 (5 bases). Germline V CDR1 and CDR2: SGHKS, YYEKEE (reference sequence). Trimming took 0 bases from V and 5 from J, leaving 12 bases between them. The CDR3 has 15 residues. DNA for the CDR3: TGTGCCAGCAGCTTGGTAGGAGGGGTCGATCAGCCCCAGCATTTT. Translating it yields CASSLVGGVDQPQHF.

Remarks on this clonotype: A read error may explain this, as a much larger clone is one base away. The rearrangement joins TRBV25-1 to TRBJ2-7; 7 positions match TRBD1. The germline V gene has CDR1 MGHDK and CDR2 SYGVNS. The CDR3 runs to 13 residues. The CDR3 region is CASSDAVGTEQDF. The CDR3 DNA reads as TGTGCCAGCAGTGACGCAGTCGGGACAGAGCAGGACTTC.

In regard to this clonotype: It may be a read error: a sequence one base away is much more abundant. The chain combines TRBV6-9 with TRBJ2-1, with a weak D call TRBD1 (6 bases). Near its end, the DNA agrees better with TRBJ2-7, so the J call may be wrong. This CDR3 spans 16 amino acids. The germline V gene has CDR1 MNHGY and CDR2 SVAAGI. The CDR3 spells CASRDLQGSSYNEQYF. Written as DNA, the CDR3 is TGTGCCAGCAGGGACCTGCAGGGGAGCTCCTACAATGAGCAGTACTTC.

The sample holds a few counts of this clonotype. V and J are TRBV28 and TRBJ1-2; 11 positions match TRBD1. This CDR3 has 17 residues. The germline V gene encodes CDR1 MDHEN and CDR2 SYDVKM. J lost 4 bases, V lost 2 bases, and 9 bases had no gene match. The CDR3 nucleotides read TGTGCCAGCAGTTTAGGGTCCCGGACAGGGGGCTTCTATGGCTACACCTTC. Residues: CASSLGSRTGGFYGYTF.

In its sample, this clonotype was seen a few times. This sequence joins TRBV4-3 and TRBJ2-3; D not resolved. The V gene lost 4 bases and the J gene lost 5 bases, with 10 bases spanning the gap. Germline CDR1 is LGHNA and CDR2 is YSLEER. The CDR3 has 13 residues. The CDR3: CASSPKHGDTQYF. In DNA form, the CDR3 reads TGCGCCAGCAGCCCTAAACATGGAGATACGCAGTATTTT.

The CDR3 DNA reads as TGTGCCACCGGGAGTCTAGTACTCTACAATGAGCAGTTCTTC. It specifies CATGSLVLYNEQFF. The V and J genes are TRBV12-3 or TRBV12-4 and TRBJ2-1; D is possibly TRBD2 (6 bases). V was shortened by 10 bases and J by 3 bases, with 16 bases between the two germline ends. The CDR3 totals 14 residues.

The chain has TRBV5-1 and TRBJ2-5; TRBD2 matches 12 bases. The V gene end was trimmed by 3 bases and the J gene end by 11 bases; junction bases not matched to a gene: 14. Germline V CDR1 and CDR2: SGHRS, YFSETQ. The CDR3 loop spans 16 amino acids. CDR3 region: CASSWTSGVGSYGQYF. CDR3 nucleotide sequence: TGCGCCAGCAGCTGGACTAGCGGGGTTGGGTCCTACGGGCAGTACTTC.

This clonotype has more than one count but fewer than ten. The chain carries TRBV20-1 and TRBJ1-6; maybe TRBD1 (6 bases). Germline CDR1 DFQATT, CDR2 SNEGSKA (reference sequence). The V gene lost 1 base and the J gene lost 6 bases, with 19 bases spanning the gap. This CDR3 has 17 residues. CDR3 bases: TGCAGTGCTAGAGTCATGGAAACAGGGAGACGTAATTCACCCCTCCACTTT. Protein sequence: CSARVMETGRRNSPLHF.

The chain links TRBV12-3 or TRBV12-4 to TRBJ1-3; 7 bases agree with TRBD1. The CDR3 length is 14 residues. The J segment lost 6 bases and the V segment lost 6 bases, leaving 8 bases of the junction unmatched. The CDR3 DNA follows: TGTGCCAGCAGCCCCCAGGGGGGCGTAAACACCATATATTTT. Encoded protein: CASSPQGGVNTIYF.

To note about this clonotype: The DNA is left out, because the CDR3 cannot be placed on it with certainty; the CDR3 is given as TCRdb lists it. The chain has TRBV27 and TRBJ1-1; the table's D call of TRBD1 was not tested on the DNA. A total of 15 residues make up the CDR3, ends included. The germline CDR1 and CDR2 sequences are MNHEY and SMNVEV (reference sequence). CDR3 in amino acids: CASSSSGRGNTEAFF.

This rearrangement joins TRBV5-8 to TRBJ2-5; TRBD2 matches 9 bases. The germline V gene encodes CDR1 SGHTS and CDR2 YDEGEE. CDR3 length: 16 residues. V lost 4 bases and J lost 4; bases outside the gene matches: 11. The CDR3 region is CASSPGTSSVRETQYF. The CDR3 DNA reads TGTGCCAGCAGCCCCGGGACTAGCAGTGTGCGAGAGACCCAGTACTTC.

V and J are TRBV10-3 and TRBJ2-2; D perhaps matches TRBD1 (6 bases). Trimming stripped 10 bases from V and 2 bases from J, with 14 bases between. Per the germline V gene, CDR1 is ENHRY and CDR2 is SYGVKD. The CDR3 loop spans 14 amino acids. CDR3 in DNA: TGTGCCACTTCCAGGGGAACCAACACCGGGGAGCTGTTTTTT. Translating it yields CATSRGTNTGELFF.

The chain links TRBV7-8 to TRBJ1-1; D gene uncertain. V was clipped by 1 base and J by 1 base, with 13 bases between them. The CDR3 covers 16 residues. The germline V gene encodes CDR1 SGHVS and CDR2 FQNEAQ. In nucleotides, the CDR3 is TGTGCCAGCAGCTTAGTCTCCGGACGGTCGAACACTGAAGCTTTCTTT. As protein: CASSLVSGRSNTEAFF.

This clonotype was detected a few times. This chain links TRBV3-1 with TRBJ1-2, with D perhaps matching TRBD1 (5 bases). V lost 4 bases, J lost 12 bases, and 18 bases lay in between. Per the germline V gene, CDR1 is LGHDT and CDR2 is YNNKEL (reference sequence). The CDR3 contains 13 residues. The CDR3: CASSPRDGAVHTF. CDR3 nucleotide sequence: TGTGCCAGCAGCCCCAGAGACGGGGCAGTGCACACCTTC. Using reference TRBV3-1 and TRBJ1-2 for the parts outside the CDR3, the full variable domain is DTAVSQTPKYLVTQMGNDKSIKCEQNLGHDTMYWYKQDSKKFLKIMFSYNNKELIINETVPNRFSPKSPDKAHLNLHINSLELGDSAVYFCASSPRDGAVHTFGSGTRLTVV.

A word on this clonotype: This clone may be a read error of a much larger clone one base away. V gene TRBV29-1 combines with J gene TRBJ2-1; no definite D call. Trimming stripped 4 bases from V and 3 bases from J, with 13 bases between. Germline V gene data show CDR1 as SQVTM and CDR2 as ANQGSEA. The CDR3 is 14 residues long. The CDR3 region is CSVGPCGVYNEQFF. The CDR3 DNA reads as TGCAGCGTTGGGCCCTGTGGCGTCTACAATGAGCAGTTCTTC.

There are a few counts of this clonotype. V is TRBV7-9 and J is TRBJ2-3; 7 bases map to TRBD1. Germline-derived CDR1 and CDR2 are SEHNR and FQNEAQ (reference sequence). The V gene end was trimmed by 5 bases and the J gene end by 0 bases; junction bases not matched to a gene: 11. CDR3 length: 17 residues. The CDR3 loop is CASSLRTDRASTDTQYF. CDR3 DNA sequence: TGTGCCAGCAGCCTCCGAACTGACAGGGCGAGCACAGATACGCAGTATTTT.

As to this clonotype: An end of the junction does not agree with germline; a read error may underlie this. The CDR3 DNA follows: TGTGCCACCTCAAAGGGAGGGGAGGTGAATGAAAAACGGTTTTTT. As protein: CATSKGGEVNEKRFF. The gene calls are TRBV27 and TRBJ1-4, with D possibly matching TRBD1 (5 bases). CDR1 MNHEY and CDR2 SMNVEV come from the germline V gene (reference sequence). The CDR3 sequence is 15 residues long.

This clonotype has just a few counts. The rearrangement uses TRBV6-1 and TRBJ1-1; D is unresolved. The V end was cut by 4 bases, the J end by 6 bases, with 3 bases between. CDR1 is MNHNS, CDR2 SASEGT, per germline. This CDR3 has 10 residues. The chain's CDR3 is CASSVAEAFF. The CDR3 nucleotides are TGTGCCAGCAGTGTGGCTGAAGCTTTCTTT.

This clonotype was counted a few times. The V and J genes are TRBV29-1 and TRBJ2-3; D is ambiguous. CDR1 is SQVTM and CDR2 is ANQGSEA in the germline V gene. V lost 4 bases, J lost 0 bases, and 11 bases lay in between. The CDR3 is made up of 14 amino acids. CDR3 sequence reads: CSVVVKMSTDTQYF. As DNA, the CDR3 is TGCAGCGTTGTAGTTAAAATGAGCACAGATACGCAGTATTTT.

The chain uses TRBV11-2 and TRBJ1-1; D uncertain. Per germline, CDR1 SGHAT and CDR2 FQNNGV. The CDR3 sequence is 15 residues long. Trimming removed 5 bases from V and 3 bases from J, with 16 bases in between. CDR3 protein: CASSPRRREDTEAFF. For the CDR3, the DNA is TGTGCCAGCAGCCCGAGGCGAAGGGAGGACACTGAAGCTTTCTTT.

This clonotype showed up many times. This CDR3 reads CATSARQGSYGYTF. The CDR3, as DNA: TGTGCCACCAGTGCTAGACAGGGGTCCTATGGCTACACCTTC. The rearrangement links TRBV24-1 to TRBJ1-2; 8 bases line up with TRBD1. The CDR3 runs 14 residues. Germline-derived CDR1 and CDR2 are KGHDR and SFDVKD. Trimming removed 5 bases from V and 4 bases from J; junction bases left unmatched: 5.

V and J are TRBV7-2 and TRBJ2-7; D gene ambiguous. The V end was cut by 8 bases, the J end by 0 bases, with 11 bases between. The CDR3 extends over 13 amino acids. Germline V gene lookup returns CDR1 SGHTA and CDR2 FQGNSA. CDR3 residues: CASGKTGSYEQYF. The DNA for the CDR3 is TGTGCCAGCGGGAAGACTGGCTCCTACGAGCAGTACTTC.

The chain joins TRBV5-1 to TRBJ2-5; the D gene is possibly TRBD2 (7 bases). Trimming shortened V by 0 bases and J by 2 bases, and 14 bases separated the two germline ends. This CDR3 is 16 amino acids long. Germline CDR1 reads SGHRS; CDR2 reads YFSETQ. CDR3 DNA: TGCGCCAGCAGCTTGGTCGGGGGGCAAGGTCAAGAGACCCAGTACTTC. This codes for CASSLVGGQGQETQYF. Drawing the rest from reference TRBV5-1 and TRBJ2-5, the complete variable domain is KAGVTQTPRYLIKTRGQQVTLSCSPISGHRSVSWYQQTPGQGLQFLFEYFSETQRNKGNFPGRFSGRQFSNSRSEMNVSTLELGDSALYLCASSLVGGQGQETQYFGPGTRLLVL.

With regard to this clonotype: A much more abundant neighbour one base away suggests this may be a read error. This chain uses TRBV20-1 with TRBJ2-1, with 8 positions matching TRBD1. The V gene end was trimmed by 5 bases and the J gene end by 10 bases; junction bases not matched to a gene: 10. This CDR3 contains 13 residues. Per germline, CDR1 DFQATT and CDR2 SNEGSKA (reference sequence). CDR3 residues: CSAPSDRAYEQFF. In DNA form, the CDR3 reads TGCAGTGCTCCGTCGGACAGGGCCTACGAGCAGTTCTTC.

The rearrangement uses TRBV18 and TRBJ1-1, with TRBD1 matching over 8 bases. Germline V gives CDR1 KGHSH, CDR2 LQKENI. The CDR3 is 16 residues long. The J segment lost 0 bases and the V segment lost 3 bases, leaving 6 bases of the junction unmatched. The CDR3 bases are TGTGCCAGCTCACCGGCCTCAGGGGGCGTGAACACTGAAGCTTTCTTT. Encoded protein: CASSPASGGVNTEAFF.

The CDR3 nucleotides are TGTGCCAGCAGAGCCGACAGGGCCCGGACCTCCGAGCAGTACTTC. It specifies CASRADRARTSEQYF. The chain is built from TRBV27 and TRBJ2-7; TRBD1 agrees at 7 bases. This CDR3 spans 15 amino acids. The V and J ends lost 6 bases and 6 bases, in that order; junction bases with no gene match: 14. CDR1 MNHEY and CDR2 SMNVEV come from the germline V gene (reference sequence).

V is TRBV7-2 and J is TRBJ1-1; D unclear. Trimming left V 5 bases short and J 4 bases short, with 17 bases between. The CDR3 is made up of 15 amino acids. CDR1 SGHTA and CDR2 FQGNSA come from the germline V gene. DNA of the CDR3: TGTGCCAGCAGCGCCCGGACTCAACGGGGCACTGAAGCTTTCTTT. Its translation: CASSARTQRGTEAFF.

This chain links TRBV28 with TRBJ2-3, with TRBD2 identical over 11 bases. This CDR3 has 15 amino acids. The junction had 8 bases not matched to a gene; V was cut back by 4 bases and J by 8 bases. In germline, CDR1 is MDHEN, CDR2 SYDVKM. CDR3 bases: TGTGCCAGCAGTTCACTAGCGGGGGTGGGAGGTACGCAGTATTTT. This translates into CASSSLAGVGGTQYF.

Details on this clonotype: One end of the junction does not line up with germline, which may come from a read error. The chain carries TRBV7-7 and TRBJ2-7, with D possibly matching TRBD1 (6 bases). TRBJ2-5 matches the DNA end more closely, so the J call is doubtful. The CDR3 runs to 14 residues. Germline V gene data show CDR1 as SSHAT and CDR2 as FNYEAQ (reference sequence). The chain's CDR3 is CASSLTGSEETQYF. CDR3 bases: TGTGCTAGCAGCTTAACAGGGAGTGAAGAGACCCAGTACTTC.